This T cell receptor (beta chain) was sequenced during a study of T-cell reconstitution after alpha-beta-depleted transplantation in children (dated by TCRdb to about 2016). About the study as a whole: T-cell immune reconstitution after TCRalphabeta/CD19-depleted allogeneic hematopoietic cell transplantation in children was quantitatively tracked in the study by means of TCR repertoire profiling.

The library came from PCR. Instrument on record: Illumina HiSeq 2500. Molecular barcoding was employed in the preparation of TCR libraries, with unique molecular identifiers being used to normalize TCRbeta repertoire quantification. TCRdb reprocessed the public reads (quality trimming at Q25 with fastp, clone calling with MiXCR) and kept in-frame beta chains. When rows share a CDR3 protein, they turn into one entry using the most common DNA and genes. The table for this sample lists 210,000 or so distinct CDR3 sequences; approximately 9.5% of them were counted only once. The ten largest clones take up 5% to 7% of the sample. This clonotype was recorded many times. Its cognate antigen has yet to be identified. Base qualities were left out, and no much larger clone turns up one base away. The germline V gene encodes CDR1 MGHRA and CDR2 YSYEKL. From the cysteine up to the phenylalanine, the CDR3 has a length of 16 residues. Here the CDR3 DNA is all that survives: 48 bases in frame from base 1. Between the V and J ends, shortened by 1 base and 0 bases respectively, the junction contains 10 bases.

The chain is made from TRBV4-1 and TRBJ2-1, with the D segment identity uncertain. The specimen comprised PBMCs from the stem cell graft donor, sampled from the stem cell graft. This TCR was recovered from a human donor who donated a stem cell graft to a child with acute lymphoblastic leukemia. The CDR3 corresponds to CASSQVNIVSYNEQFF. Here is the DNA: TGCGCCAGCAGCCAAGTGAACATCGTCTCCTACAATGAGCAGTTCTTC.